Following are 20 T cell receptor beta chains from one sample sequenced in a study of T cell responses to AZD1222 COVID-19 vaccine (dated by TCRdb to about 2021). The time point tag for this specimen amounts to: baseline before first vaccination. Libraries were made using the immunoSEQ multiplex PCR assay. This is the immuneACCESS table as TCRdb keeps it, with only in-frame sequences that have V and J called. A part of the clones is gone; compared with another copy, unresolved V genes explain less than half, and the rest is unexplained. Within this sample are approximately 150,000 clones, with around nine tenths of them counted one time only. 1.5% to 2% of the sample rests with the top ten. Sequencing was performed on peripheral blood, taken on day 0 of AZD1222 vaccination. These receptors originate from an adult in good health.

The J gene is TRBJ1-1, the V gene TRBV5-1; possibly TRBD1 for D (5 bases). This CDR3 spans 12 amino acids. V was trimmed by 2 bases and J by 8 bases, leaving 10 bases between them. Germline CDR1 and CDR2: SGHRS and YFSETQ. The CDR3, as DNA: TGCGCCAGCAGCTTTTTCGGGGACGAAGCTTTCTTT. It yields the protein CASSFFGDEAFF.

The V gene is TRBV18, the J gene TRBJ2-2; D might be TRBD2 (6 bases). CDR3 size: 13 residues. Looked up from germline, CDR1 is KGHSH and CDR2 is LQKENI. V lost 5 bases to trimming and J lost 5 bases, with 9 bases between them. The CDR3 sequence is CASSALATGELFF. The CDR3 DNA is TGTGCCAGCTCAGCACTAGCTACCGGGGAGCTGTTTTTT.

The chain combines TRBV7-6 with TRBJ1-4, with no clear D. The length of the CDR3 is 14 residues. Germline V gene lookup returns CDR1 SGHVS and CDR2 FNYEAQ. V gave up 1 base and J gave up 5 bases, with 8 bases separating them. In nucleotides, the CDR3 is TGTGCCAGCAGCTTAGGAGGGTACAATGAAAAACTGTTTTTT. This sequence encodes CASSLGGYNEKLFF.

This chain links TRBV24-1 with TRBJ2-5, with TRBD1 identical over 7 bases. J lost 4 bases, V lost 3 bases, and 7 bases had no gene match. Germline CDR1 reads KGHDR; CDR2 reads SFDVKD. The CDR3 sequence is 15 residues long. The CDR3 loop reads CATSDPDRAAETQYF. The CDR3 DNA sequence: TGTGCCACCAGTGATCCTGACAGGGCAGCAGAGACCCAGTACTTC.

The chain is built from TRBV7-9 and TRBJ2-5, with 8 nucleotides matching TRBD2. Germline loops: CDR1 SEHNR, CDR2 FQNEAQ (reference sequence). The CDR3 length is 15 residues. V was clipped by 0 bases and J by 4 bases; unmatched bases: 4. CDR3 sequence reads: CASSLAGLAGETQYF. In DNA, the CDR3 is TGTGCCAGCAGCTTAGCCGGGCTAGCGGGAGAGACCCAGTACTTC.

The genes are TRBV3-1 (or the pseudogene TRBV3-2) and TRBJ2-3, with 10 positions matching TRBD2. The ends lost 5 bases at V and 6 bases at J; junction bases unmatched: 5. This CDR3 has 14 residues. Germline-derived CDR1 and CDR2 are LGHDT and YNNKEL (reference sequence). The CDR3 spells CASSFGTSVDTQYF. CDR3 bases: TGTGCCAGCAGCTTCGGGACTAGCGTTGATACGCAGTATTTT.

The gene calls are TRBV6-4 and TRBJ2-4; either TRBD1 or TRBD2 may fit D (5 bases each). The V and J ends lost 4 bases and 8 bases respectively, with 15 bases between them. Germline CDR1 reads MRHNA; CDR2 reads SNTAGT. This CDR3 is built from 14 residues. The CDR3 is CASSAERGVDIQYF. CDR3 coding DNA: TGTGCCAGCAGTGCGGAGAGGGGAGTGGACATTCAGTACTTC.

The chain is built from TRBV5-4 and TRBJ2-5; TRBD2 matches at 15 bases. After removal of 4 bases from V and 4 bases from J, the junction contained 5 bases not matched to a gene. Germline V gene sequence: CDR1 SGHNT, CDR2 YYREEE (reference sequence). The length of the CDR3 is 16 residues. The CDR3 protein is CASSPGLAGGGETQYF. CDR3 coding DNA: TGTGCCAGCAGCCCGGGACTAGCGGGGGGTGGAGAGACCCAGTACTTC.

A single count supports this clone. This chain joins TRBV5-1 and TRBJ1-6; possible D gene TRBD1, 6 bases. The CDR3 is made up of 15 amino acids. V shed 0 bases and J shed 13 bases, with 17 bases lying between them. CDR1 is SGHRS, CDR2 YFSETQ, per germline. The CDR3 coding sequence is TGCGCCAGCAGCTTGGTCCGGGACACGTCGGGGCCCCTCCACTTT. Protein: CASSLVRDTSGPLHF.

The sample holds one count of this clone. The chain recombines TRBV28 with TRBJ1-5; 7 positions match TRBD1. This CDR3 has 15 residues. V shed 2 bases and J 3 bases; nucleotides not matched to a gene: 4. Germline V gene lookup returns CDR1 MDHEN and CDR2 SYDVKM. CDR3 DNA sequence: TGTGCCAGCAGTTTACCGGGACAGCACAATCAGCCCCAGCATTTT. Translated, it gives CASSLPGQHNQPQHF.

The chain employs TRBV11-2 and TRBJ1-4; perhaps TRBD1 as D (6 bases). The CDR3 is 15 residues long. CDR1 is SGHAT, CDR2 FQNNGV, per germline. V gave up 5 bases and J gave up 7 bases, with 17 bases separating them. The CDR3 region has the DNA TGTGCCAGCAGCACCCAGGGGTCGACGAGTGAAAAACTGTTTTTT. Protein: CASSTQGSTSEKLFF.

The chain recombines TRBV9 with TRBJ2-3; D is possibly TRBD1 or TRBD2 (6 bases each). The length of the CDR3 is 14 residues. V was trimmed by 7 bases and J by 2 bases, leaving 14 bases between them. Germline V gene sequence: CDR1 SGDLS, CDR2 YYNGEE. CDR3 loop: CASGGGLPTDTQYF. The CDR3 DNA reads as TGTGCCAGCGGAGGGGGACTCCCCACAGATACGCAGTATTTT.

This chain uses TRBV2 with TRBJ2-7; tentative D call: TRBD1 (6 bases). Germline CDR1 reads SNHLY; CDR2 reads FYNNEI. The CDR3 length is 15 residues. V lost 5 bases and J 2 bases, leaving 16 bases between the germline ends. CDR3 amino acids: CASSPFRTATYEQYF. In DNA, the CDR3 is TGTGCCAGCAGTCCGTTTCGGACAGCCACCTACGAGCAGTACTTC.

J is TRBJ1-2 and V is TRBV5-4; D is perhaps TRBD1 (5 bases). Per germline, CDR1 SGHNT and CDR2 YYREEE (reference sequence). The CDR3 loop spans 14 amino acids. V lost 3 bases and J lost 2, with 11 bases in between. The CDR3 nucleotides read TGTGCCAGCAGCTCGGGACCGTCCAACTATGGCTACACCTTC. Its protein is CASSSGPSNYGYTF.

The CDR3 bases are TGCAGCACCAGGGGTGGGGGCACTGAAGCTTTCTTT. It yields the protein CSTRGGGTEAFF. J is TRBJ1-1 and V is TRBV29-1, with a weak D call TRBD1 (6 bases). Trimming took off 8 bases at V and 4 bases at J, with 14 bases between the two ends. The germline V gene has CDR1 SQVTM and CDR2 ANQGSEA. The CDR3 contains 12 residues.

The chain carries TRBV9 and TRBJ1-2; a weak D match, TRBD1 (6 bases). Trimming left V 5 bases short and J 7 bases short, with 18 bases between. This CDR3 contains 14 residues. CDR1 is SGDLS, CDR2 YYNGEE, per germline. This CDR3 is CASSPLRGASGYTF. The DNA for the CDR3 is TGTGCCAGCAGTCCCCTGCGGGGGGCGAGTGGCTACACCTTC.

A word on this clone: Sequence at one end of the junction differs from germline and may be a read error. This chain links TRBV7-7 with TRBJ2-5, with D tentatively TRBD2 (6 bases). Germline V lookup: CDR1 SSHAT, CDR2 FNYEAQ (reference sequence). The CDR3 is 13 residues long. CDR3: CASSLAVTETQYF. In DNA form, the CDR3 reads TGTGCTAGCAGCTTAGCGGTCACAGAGACCCAGTACTTC. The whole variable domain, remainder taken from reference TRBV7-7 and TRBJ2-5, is GAGVSQSPRYKVTKRGQDVTLRCDPISSHATLYWYQQALGQGPEFLTYFNYEAQPDKSGLPSDRFSAERPEGSISTLTIQRTEQRDSAMYRCASSLAVTETQYFGPGTRLLVL.

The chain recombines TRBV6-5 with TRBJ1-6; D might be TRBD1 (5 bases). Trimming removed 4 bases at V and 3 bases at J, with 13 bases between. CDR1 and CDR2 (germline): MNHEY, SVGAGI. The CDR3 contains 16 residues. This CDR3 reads CASSSAAGHYNSPLHF. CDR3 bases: TGTGCCAGCAGTTCTGCGGCCGGACACTATAATTCACCCCTCCACTTT.

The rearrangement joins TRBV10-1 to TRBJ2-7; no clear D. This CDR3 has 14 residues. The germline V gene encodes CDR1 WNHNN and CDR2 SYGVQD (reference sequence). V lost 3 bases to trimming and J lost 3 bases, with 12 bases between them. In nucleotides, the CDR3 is TGCGCCAGCAGTGACGGGCAGTATATCTACGAGCAGTACTTC. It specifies CASSDGQYIYEQYF.

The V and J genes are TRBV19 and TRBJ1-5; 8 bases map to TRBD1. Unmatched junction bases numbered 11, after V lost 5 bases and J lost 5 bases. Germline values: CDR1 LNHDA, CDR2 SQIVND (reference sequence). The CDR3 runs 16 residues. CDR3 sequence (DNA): TGTGCCAGTAGTGCCCTGGACAGGGAATATTATCAGCCCCAGCATTTT. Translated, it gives CASSALDREYYQPQHF.